This TCR beta chain was identified during a study of neurological immune-mediated disorders. General study results and limits: TCR-beta repertoires seemed private in all groups, with no expanded CDR3 amino acid sequences shared. Phylogenetically, 18 of 34 multiple sclerosis patients' repertoires fell into one related-CDR3 cluster, a possible signature.

The sample holds many counts of this clonotype. The antigen is undetermined. MiXCR, applied by TCRdb to the 5' RACE reads, yields one record per CDR3 protein. The sample has about 62,000 distinct CDR3 sequences; 3.5% to 4.5% are singletons. Sequences were obtained from PBMCs. The clonotype comes from a woman in her fifties or sixties with multiple sclerosis.

The CDR3 here is CSAPSVRTGVPDEQYF. The DNA of the CDR3 is TGCAGTGCTCCCTCGGTTAGAACAGGGGTCCCGGACGAGCAGTACTTC. V gene TRBV20-1 combines with J gene TRBJ2-7, with 7 bases identical to TRBD1. CDR3 length: 16 residues. Germline trimming cut 5 bases from V and 5 bases from J; bases unmatched to any gene: 18. CDR1 is DFQATT and CDR2 is SNEGSKA in the germline V gene (reference sequence).